The 16 T cell receptor beta chains in this list originate from one sample, sequenced in a study of tumor-infiltrating lymphocytes in primary liver carcinoma. The study extracted blood RNA from unsorted whole blood and also extracted germline DNA. Priming with a constant-region primer yielded TCR beta cDNA from about 510 ng total RNA. Three-round nested multiplex PCR performed with slightly modified ARM-PCR produced the TCR beta libraries. Investigators reported that the first two PCR rounds, at around 9 cycles each, used TRBV1-TRBV30 forward primers with a C-beta reverse primer. TCRdb independently ran MiXCR on the multiplex PCR reads; one entry per CDR3 protein. The table lists 300,000 to 350,000 distinct CDR3 sequences, almost 65% of them singletons, with 5.5% to 7% in the top ten. The sample taken for sequencing was peripheral blood. These receptors all come from a man aged 40-50 years with primary liver carcinoma and hepatitis B virus infection.

As concerns this clonotype: Sequence at one end of the junction differs from germline and may be a read error. The J gene is TRBJ2-1, the V gene TRBV11-2; D call uncertain. The CDR3 consists of 14 residues. In germline, CDR1 is SGHAT, CDR2 FQNNGV. DNA for the CDR3: TGTGCCAGTAGCTTAGTTGCGGCCCCCGATGAGCAGTTCTTC. It translates to CASSLVAAPDEQFF.

A note on this clonotype: The junction and the germline gene differ at one end; a read error may be behind it. This chain uses TRBV6-2 or TRBV6-3 with TRBJ2-1; 7 bases fit TRBD1. Germline V gene lookup returns CDR1 MNHEY and CDR2 SVGEGT. This CDR3 is built from 15 residues. The CDR3 nucleotides are TGTGCCAGCAGCTCCGGCGATCAAGGGGGCAATAAGCAGTTCTTC. Its translation is CASSSGDQGGNKQFF.

This sequence joins TRBV20-1 and TRBJ2-2, with 9 bases aligning to TRBD2. CDR1 and CDR2 (germline): DFQATT, SNEGSKA (reference sequence). V lost 0 bases, J lost 6 bases, and 8 bases stayed unmatched. The CDR3 is 16 residues long. CDR3 in amino acids: CSARDGRGRASGELFF. The DNA of the CDR3 is TGCAGTGCTAGAGATGGGCGCGGGAGGGCCTCCGGGGAGCTGTTTTTT.

This clonotype occurred once. The chain uses TRBV11-2 and TRBJ2-3; 8 bases are shared with TRBD2. Germline V lookup: CDR1 SGHAT, CDR2 FQNNGV. J was trimmed by 5 bases and V by 8 bases; bases with no gene match: 12. This CDR3 has 15 amino acids. CDR3 amino acids: CASCWTSRLVDTQYF. The CDR3 coding sequence is TGTGCCAGCTGCTGGACTAGCAGATTGGTAGATACGCAGTATTTT.

As to this clonotype: The germline gene is not matched at one end of the junction; a read error may be the cause. This chain connects TRBV11-3 to TRBJ2-7, with 8 bases matching TRBD2. CDR3 size: 13 residues. The germline V gene has CDR1 SGHNT and CDR2 YENEEA. The CDR3 reads CASSFREGFEQHF. The CDR3 DNA follows: TGTGCCAGTAGCTTTCGGGAGGGCTTCGAGCAGCACTTC.

In regard to this clonotype: Being one base from a much bigger clone, this may be a read error. This rearrangement joins TRBV29-1 to TRBJ2-7; the match to TRBD1 covers 8 bases. Per germline, CDR1 SQVTM and CDR2 ANQGSEA. This CDR3 comprises 12 residues. The chain's CDR3 is CIARTGTYEQYF. CDR3 DNA: TGCATCGCGCGGACAGGGACCTACGAGCAGTACTTC.

As regards this clonotype: A clone one base away is much larger, so this may be a read error. The CDR3 spells CATQENTEASF. The CDR3 DNA follows: TGTGCCACCCAAGAAAACACTGAAGCTTCCTTT. The genes are TRBV10-3 and TRBJ1-1; D not certain. CDR3 size: 11 residues. Germline V gene lookup returns CDR1 ENHRY and CDR2 SYGVKD.

A remark on this clonotype: The conserved phenylalanine or tryptophan is not found at the CDR3 terminus, so this likely reflects a read error. No DNA is shown, since the ends of the CDR3 on it are uncertain; the CDR3 is the one TCRdb lists. The chain has TRBV11-2 and TRBJ2-7. 13 amino acids form the CDR3, both terminal residues included. The germline gives CDR1 SGHAT, CDR2 FQNNGV. CDR3 region: CATGDTLDYEQYL.

V usage is TRBV4-1 and J usage is TRBJ1-5; no reliable D call. The CDR3 contains 15 residues. Trimming took off 4 bases at V and 2 bases at J, with 12 bases between the two ends. Germline V gene data show CDR1 as MGHRA and CDR2 as YSYEKL. CDR3 sequence: CASSLEASGNQPQHF. The CDR3 bases are TGCGCCAGCAGCCTGGAAGCCTCGGGCAATCAGCCCCAGCATTTT.

The gene calls are TRBV4-2 and TRBJ2-7, with D perhaps TRBD2 (6 bases). V lost 4 bases and J 8 bases, leaving 21 bases between the germline ends. Germline V gene lookup returns CDR1 LGHNA and CDR2 YNFKEQ. This CDR3 is 15 amino acids long. For the CDR3, the DNA is TGTGCCAGCAGCCTAGACCTGCAGGCGGGAAACAAGCAGTACTTC. Encoded protein: CASSLDLQAGNKQYF.

This clonotype appeared a few times. The chain recombines TRBV6-2 or TRBV6-3 with TRBJ1-4, with D perhaps TRBD1 (6 bases). V dropped 8 bases and J dropped 1 base, with 8 bases sitting between them. This CDR3 has 13 residues. Germline loops: CDR1 MNHEY, CDR2 SVGEGT. The CDR3 coding sequence is TGTGCCAGCCACAGGGTAACTAATGAAAAACTGTTTTTT. It codes for CASHRVTNEKLFF.

For this clonotype: A much larger clone is a single base away; this may be a read error. The V and J genes are TRBV6-5 and TRBJ1-2; tentatively, D is TRBD1 (6 bases). Germline V gene data show CDR1 as MNHEY and CDR2 as SVGAGI. The V end was cut by 10 bases, the J end by 4 bases, with 10 bases between. This CDR3 contains 11 residues. CDR3 in DNA: TGTGCCACCCTAGGGGGCTATGGCTACACCTTC. Protein product: CATLGGYGYTF.

A note on this clonotype: A read error may be the cause here, since a much bigger clone is one base away. The conserved final phenylalanine or tryptophan is absent from the CDR3, which likely points to a read error. The V and J genes are TRBV6-5 and TRBJ2-7; D might be TRBD2 (6 bases). The CDR3 extends over 16 amino acids. Germline CDR1 reads MNHEY; CDR2 reads SVGAGI. Trimming left V 0 bases short and J 2 bases short, with 14 bases between. The CDR3 loop is CASSYSLSGLTYEQYL. For the CDR3, the DNA is TGTGCCAGCAGTTACTCGCTTTCGGGACTGACCTACGAGCAGTACCTC.

This clonotype was observed many times. V gene TRBV6-1 combines with J gene TRBJ2-5, with 10 positions matching TRBD1. V dropped 1 base and J dropped 5; count of bases not matched to a gene: 10. CDR1 and CDR2 (germline): MNHNS, SASEGT. This CDR3 contains 17 residues. In DNA form, the CDR3 reads TGTGCCAGCAGTGAAGGTGTCGGGACAGGGGTATTGGAGACCCAGTACTTC. Translation: CASSEGVGTGVLETQYF.

At least ten counts were recorded for this clonotype. This rearrangement joins TRBV4-1 to TRBJ2-5, with 9 bases that match TRBD1. Germline CDR1 and CDR2: MGHRA and YSYEKL. The CDR3 is 18 amino acids. V shed 4 bases and J 1 base; nucleotides not matched to a gene: 13. CDR3 sequence: CASSRSPPGQGIQETQYF. The DNA of the CDR3 is TGCGCCAGCAGCCGCAGTCCGCCGGGACAGGGTATCCAAGAGACCCAGTACTTC.

This clonotype was detected a few times. V usage is TRBV28 and J usage is TRBJ2-7, with D tentatively TRBD1 or TRBD2 (5 bases each). The CDR3 runs 15 residues. Deletions cut 9 bases from V and 4 bases from J, with 22 bases between. Germline assignment: CDR1 MDHEN and CDR2 SYDVKM. CDR3 sequence (DNA): TGTGCCAGTAGCCCCCGGGACGAGCCCTTATACGAGCAGTACTTC. Translating gives CASSPRDEPLYEQYF.